The entry below gives a single TCR beta chain sequence along with its context. This sample stems from a study of blood T cell repertoires in COVID-19. Whole-study context: Samples representing acute and convalescent COVID-19 were sourced from the United States, Italy and Spain.

After removal of 6 bases from V and 4 bases from J, the junction contained 8 bases not matched to a gene. CDR3 size: 14 residues. Germline CDR1 and CDR2: SNHLY and FYNNEI. Measured with immunoSEQ multiplex PCR; TCRdb has only the in-frame clones, and not every one. The sample gives about 300,000 clones, around 84% of which show up once; around 2.5% is in the top ten. The chain carries TRBV2 and TRBJ1-2; 7 bases are a match to TRBD1. The TCR was taken from a woman in her forties or fifties who had recovered from COVID-19. Sequenced input: PBMCs or T cells enriched from blood (not recorded which). This CDR3 reads CASRAQGGGYGYTF. In DNA, the CDR3 is TGTGCCAGCAGGGCCCAGGGGGGCGGCTATGGCTACACCTTC.